A single sample is the source of the 20 T cell receptor beta chains below, sequenced in a study of blood T cell repertoires in COVID-19. The method was immunoSEQ multiplex PCR; TCRdb's version includes in-frame clones alone and lacks a portion of them. Found here are about 84,000 clones, roughly 77% of them singletons; the top ten hold approximately 5.7%. The material sequenced was peripheral blood. These receptor sequences come from a man aged 50-59 years with active or convalescent COVID-19.

This clone was seen only a few times. The V gene is TRBV2, the J gene TRBJ2-2; D uncertain. The CDR3 has 13 residues. Germline V gene lookup returns CDR1 SNHLY and CDR2 FYNNEI. V was shortened by 3 bases and J by 4 bases, with 6 bases between the two germline ends. The CDR3 is CASSDFPTGELFF. CDR3 in DNA: TGTGCCAGCAGTGACTTCCCCACCGGGGAGCTGTTTTTT. The full variable domain, with the rest looked up from reference TRBV2 and TRBJ2-2, is EPEVTQTPSHQVTQMGQEVILRCVPISNHLYFYWYRQILGQKVEFLVSFYNNEISEKSEIFDDQFSVERPDGSNFTLKIRSTKLEDSAMYFCASSDFPTGELFFGEGSRLTVL.

This clone showed up many times. This rearrangement joins TRBV19 to TRBJ1-4; a possible D gene is TRBD1 (5 bases). Germline V CDR1 and CDR2: LNHDA, SQIVND (reference sequence). The length of the CDR3 is 14 residues. Trimming took 7 bases from V and 0 from J, leaving 9 bases between them. The CDR3: CASKGQSTNEKLFF. Here the CDR3 DNA reads TGTGCCAGTAAGGGGCAGTCAACTAATGAAAAACTGTTTTTT.

In its sample, this clone was seen a few times. This chain links TRBV23-1 with TRBJ1-2, with 9 nucleotides matching TRBD1. TRBV23-1 is labeled an ORF, and its function is uncertain. This CDR3 spans 11 amino acids. The CDR3 DNA follows: TGCGCTGAGAGGACAGGGGACGGCTACACCTTC. Residues: CAERTGDGYTF.

This clone has just a few counts. J is TRBJ2-7 and V is TRBV11-2, with TRBD1 as a possible D gene (6 bases). From germline, CDR1 is SGHAT and CDR2 FQNNGV. With 0 bases removed from V and 4 bases from J, the gap between germline ends came to 10 bases. The CDR3 consists of 14 residues. The CDR3 DNA is TGTGCCAGCAGCTTAGATACAGGGATATACGAGCAGTACTTC. Protein sequence: CASSLDTGIYEQYF.

This chain uses TRBV6-1 with TRBJ2-1; 7 bases are a match to TRBD2. J gave up 3 bases and V 3 bases, and 11 bases lay outside the gene matches. CDR3 length equals 17 residues. Looked up from germline, CDR1 is MNHNS and CDR2 is SASEGT. For the CDR3, the DNA is TGTGCCAGCAGTGAGAACGGGGGGTCAGCCTACTACAATGAGCAGTTCTTC. Translated, it gives CASSENGGSAYYNEQFF.

This chain joins TRBV4-3 and TRBJ2-7; the match to TRBD2 covers 7 bases. The germline V gene encodes CDR1 LGHNA and CDR2 YSLEER. With 1 base clipped from V and 1 base from J, the junction kept 10 bases outside the gene matches. The CDR3 spans 17 residues. The chain's CDR3 is CASSQGVLGGESYEQYF. The CDR3, as DNA: TGCGCCAGCAGCCAAGGGGTATTGGGGGGGGAATCCTACGAGCAGTACTTC.

The chain links TRBV9 to TRBJ1-2; D may be TRBD1 (5 bases). Looked up from germline, CDR1 is SGDLS and CDR2 is YYNGEE. The CDR3 is 11 residues long. Trimming pared 3 bases from V and 10 bases from J, leaving 10 bases between. The CDR3 here is CASSASGAYTF. As DNA, the CDR3 is TGTGCCAGCAGCGCCAGCGGGGCCTACACCTTC.

This clone was seen once. The chain is built from TRBV18 and TRBJ1-2; D perhaps matches TRBD1 (6 bases). Trimming left V 5 bases short and J 3 bases short, with 16 bases between. The CDR3 consists of 15 residues. Germline CDR1 KGHSH, CDR2 LQKENI. DNA for the CDR3: TGTGCCAGCTCATGGACAGCAAAGCAAGACTATGGCTACACCTTC. Its translation is CASSWTAKQDYGYTF. The variable domain in full, with the rest retrieved from reference TRBV18 and TRBJ1-2, is NAGVMQNPRHLVRRRGQEARLRCSPMKGHSHVYWYRQLPEEGLKFMVYLQKENIIDESGMPKERFSAEFPKEGPSILRIQQVVRGDSAAYFCASSWTAKQDYGYTFGSGTRLTVV.

The chain employs TRBV5-4 and TRBJ1-2; TRBD1 matches 8 bases. CDR1 is SGHNT and CDR2 is YYREEE in the germline V gene (reference sequence). V lost 0 bases and J lost 2; bases outside the gene matches: 3. The CDR3 spans 15 residues. The DNA of the CDR3 is TGTGCCAGCAGCTTGGGGGACAGGCCAAACTATGGCTACACCTTC. Translating it yields CASSLGDRPNYGYTF. The full variable domain, in which reference TRBV5-4 and TRBJ1-2 provide the parts outside the CDR3, is ETGVTQSPTHLIKTRGQQVTLRCSSQSGHNTVSWYQQALGQGPQFIFQYYREEENGRGNFPPRFSGLQFPNYSSELNVNALELDDSALYLCASSLGDRPNYGYTFGSGTRLTVV.

V is TRBV19 and J is TRBJ1-5; possible D gene TRBD1, 6 bases. V lost 5 bases, J lost 2 bases, and 22 bases lay in between. The CDR3 has 18 amino acids. CDR1 is LNHDA and CDR2 is SQIVND in the germline V gene (reference sequence). The CDR3: CASSPRGEGVIGNQPQHF. The CDR3 nucleotides read TGTGCCAGTAGTCCCCGGGGGGAGGGGGTAATAGGCAATCAGCCCCAGCATTTT.

This clone was seen only a few times. The genes are TRBV2 and TRBJ1-2; 7 nucleotides agree with TRBD1. This CDR3 comprises 14 residues. V lost 5 bases and J lost 4; bases outside the gene matches: 7. Germline assignment: CDR1 SNHLY and CDR2 FYNNEI. The CDR3 DNA reads TGTGCCAGCAGTCGTGGGACAGCCGTCTATGGCTACACCTTC. It specifies CASSRGTAVYGYTF.

V and J are TRBV4-3 and TRBJ1-6; D is undetermined. Per the germline V gene, CDR1 is LGHNA and CDR2 is YSLEER. V was trimmed by 2 bases and J by 12 bases, leaving 14 bases between them. The CDR3 spans 14 residues. CDR3 DNA: TGCGCCAGCAGCCAAAGCCGACAAGGCCGACCCCTCCACTTT. This codes for CASSQSRQGRPLHF.

This chain joins TRBV7-9 and TRBJ2-3; D is ambiguous. Trimming stripped 4 bases from V and 5 bases from J, with 10 bases between. The CDR3 consists of 13 residues. Germline-derived CDR1 and CDR2 are SEHNR and FQNEAQ (reference sequence). The CDR3 coding sequence is TGTGCCAGCAGCTCTGACAATAAAGATACGCAGTATTTT. This translates into CASSSDNKDTQYF.

The chain is built from TRBV6-6 and TRBJ1-6; D gene ambiguous. In germline, CDR1 is MNHNY, CDR2 SVGAGI (reference sequence). The CDR3 extends over 13 amino acids. V dropped 4 bases and J dropped 7 bases, with 8 bases sitting between them. CDR3 region: CASSSDLNSPLHF. In DNA, the CDR3 is TGTGCCAGCAGTTCCGACTTAAATTCACCCCTCCACTTT.

The gene calls are TRBV10-1 and TRBJ1-2; D is uncertain. Germline V gene data show CDR1 as WNHNN and CDR2 as SYGVQD (reference sequence). The CDR3 covers 22 residues. Trimming removed 2 bases at V and 0 bases at J, with 31 bases between. The CDR3 coding sequence is TGCGCCAGCAGTGAGAAGTGTGAGTCGGCGGGCCCCCTCTCTCCTTCTAACTATGGCTACACCTTC. Residues: CASSEKCESAGPLSPSNYGYTF.

This chain joins TRBV30 and TRBJ1-5; no firm D call. Germline CDR1 is GTSNPN and CDR2 is SVGIG (reference sequence). The CDR3 spans 14 residues. The V gene lost 2 bases and the J gene lost 4 bases, with 12 bases spanning the gap. The CDR3 region has the DNA TGTGCCTGGAGTCTAGACGGCAGAAATCAGCCCCAGCATTTT. Encoded protein: CAWSLDGRNQPQHF.

This clone was recorded a few times. V usage is TRBV7-6 and J usage is TRBJ2-7; D might be TRBD1 (5 bases). The germline CDR1 and CDR2 sequences are SGHVS and FNYEAQ. The CDR3 totals 13 residues. V was cut by 7 bases and J by 2 bases, with 12 bases left in between. The CDR3 reads CASMGQGTYEQYF. CDR3 DNA: TGTGCCAGCATGGGGCAGGGAACCTACGAGCAGTACTTC.

V and J are TRBV7-8 and TRBJ2-7; D gene unclear. The CDR3 extends over 15 amino acids. Trimming pared 2 bases from V and 0 bases from J, leaving 11 bases between. Germline values: CDR1 SGHVS, CDR2 FQNEAQ. The CDR3 nucleotides are TGTGCCAGCAGCTTACTTTCGGGTAGCTCCTACGAGCAGTACTTC. The encoded protein is CASSLLSGSSYEQYF.

As DNA, the CDR3 is TGTGCCAGCGCCAGGGACACAGATACGCAGTATTTT. It translates to CASARDTDTQYF. The chain combines TRBV3-1 (or the pseudogene TRBV3-2) with TRBJ2-3; maybe TRBD1 (5 bases). The CDR3 loop spans 12 amino acids. Trimming took off 8 bases at V and 2 bases at J, with 8 bases between the two ends. The V gene's germline CDR1 is LGHDT and CDR2 YNNKEL (reference sequence).

This rearrangement joins TRBV6-1 to TRBJ2-7; D is perhaps TRBD2 (5 bases). There are 13 residues in the CDR3. Trimming stripped 1 base from V and 7 bases from J, with 11 bases between. Looked up from germline, CDR1 is MNHNS and CDR2 is SASEGT. The CDR3 bases are TGTGCCAGCAGTGAAGGAGACTCGGGGGAGCAGTACTTC. Protein: CASSEGDSGEQYF.